The 3 T cell receptor beta chains in this list originate from one sample, sequenced in a study of radiotherapy plus CTLA-4 blockade in lung cancer. Assay used: immunoSEQ multiplex PCR; TCRdb lists only in-frame clones, some missing. The table lists some 51,000 clones, 60% to 80% of them singletons. This specimen consisted of peripheral blood, obtained from a patient treated with radiotherapy plus ipilimumab. Receptors originate from a human donor with non-small cell lung cancer whose response to radiotherapy plus ipilimumab could not be evaluated.

This clone was detected only a few times. The chain recombines TRBV5-1 with TRBJ2-7; D is possibly TRBD1 (5 bases). CDR3 size: 15 residues. The ends were cut back, 0 bases at V and 0 bases at J, with 10 bases in the middle. The germline V gene has CDR1 SGHRS and CDR2 YFSETQ. The CDR3 loop reads CASSLEGVSSYEQYF. CDR3 in DNA: TGCGCCAGCAGCTTGGAAGGGGTGAGCTCCTACGAGCAGTACTTC. Complete variable domain (other parts from reference TRBV5-1 and TRBJ2-7): KAGVTQTPRYLIKTRGQQVTLSCSPISGHRSVSWYQQTPGQGLQFLFEYFSETQRNKGNFPGRFSGRQFSNSRSEMNVSTLELGDSALYLCASSLEGVSSYEQYFGPGTRLTVT.

The chain joins TRBV7-8 to TRBJ2-3, with TRBD2 matching 8 bases. J lost 7 bases, V lost 3 bases, and 15 bases had no gene match. Germline CDR1 reads SGHVS; CDR2 reads FQNEAQ. CDR3 length: 17 amino acids. This chain's CDR3 is CASSFAQVAGGLNTQYF. The CDR3 bases are TGTGCCAGCAGCTTCGCCCAGGTTGCGGGGGGCCTAAATACGCAGTATTTT.

This clone appeared a single time. The chain uses TRBV14 and TRBJ2-3; no clear D gene. This CDR3 has 17 residues. CDR1 and CDR2 (germline): SGHDN, FVKESK. V lost 1 base, J lost 1 base, and 15 bases lay in between. The CDR3 loop is CASSQGISSRGTDTQYF. The CDR3 coding sequence is TGTGCCAGCAGCCAAGGCATTTCCAGCCGGGGCACAGATACGCAGTATTTT.